This passage covers 18 T cell receptor beta chains from one sample sequenced in a study of blood T cell repertoires in COVID-19. The assay was immunoSEQ multiplex PCR, and TCRdb's table has in-frame clones only and misses some. The sample records tens of thousands of clones, around 80% being singletons. The sample was peripheral blood. The receptors here all came from a human donor in a cohort sampled during active COVID-19.

The rearrangement links TRBV6-4 to TRBJ2-1; TRBD2 matches 10 bases. The germline V gene encodes CDR1 MRHNA and CDR2 SNTAGT. This CDR3 has 15 residues. V shed 3 bases, J shed 7 bases, and the junction held 6 bases outside the gene matches. CDR3 protein: CASSDASGGTNEQFF. The CDR3 region has the DNA TGTGCCAGCAGTGATGCTAGCGGGGGAACAAATGAGCAGTTCTTC.

The chain joins TRBV18 to TRBJ2-6; no clear D gene. The CDR3 has 13 residues. Trimming shortened V by 8 bases and J by 1 base, and 6 bases separated the two germline ends. CDR1 and CDR2 from the germline V gene are KGHSH and LQKENI. CDR3 residues: CASRDSGANVLTF. CDR3 in DNA: TGTGCCAGCCGAGATTCTGGGGCCAACGTCCTGACTTTC.

The V gene is TRBV30, the J gene TRBJ2-1; TRBD2 might be the D (5 bases). In germline, CDR1 is GTSNPN, CDR2 SVGIG (reference sequence). The CDR3 is 13 residues long. V was shortened by 3 bases and J by 4 bases, with 10 bases between the two germline ends. CDR3 protein: CAWSESGYNEQFF. The DNA of the CDR3 is TGTGCCTGGAGCGAGAGCGGTTACAATGAGCAGTTCTTC.

V is TRBV6-5 and J is TRBJ2-2; the match to TRBD1 covers 7 bases. Germline V gene sequence: CDR1 MNHEY, CDR2 SVGAGI. The length of the CDR3 is 13 residues. V gave up 5 bases and J gave up 11 bases; unmatched junction bases: 8. The CDR3 is CASSPSRQGELFF. CDR3 coding DNA: TGTGCCAGCAGTCCTTCCCGACAGGGAGAGCTGTTTTTT.

This chain connects TRBV24-1 to TRBJ2-7; 8 nucleotides match TRBD1. The CDR3 has 15 amino acids. With 4 bases clipped from V and 5 bases from J, the junction kept 9 bases outside the gene matches. Germline V gives CDR1 KGHDR, CDR2 SFDVKD. CDR3 sequence (DNA): TGTGCCACCAGTGACCCGGGACAGGACCTTAACGAGCAGTACTTC. Encoded protein: CATSDPGQDLNEQYF.

The chain joins TRBV5-1 to TRBJ1-4; D remains unclear. The V end was cut by 0 bases, the J end by 5 bases, with 17 bases between. Germline V gene sequence: CDR1 SGHRS, CDR2 YFSETQ. The CDR3 has 17 amino acids. The CDR3 nucleotides are TGCGCCAGCAGCTTGGTAGGAGGGTATACGTCCAATGAAAAACTGTTTTTT. This codes for CASSLVGGYTSNEKLFF.

This chain connects TRBV12-3 or TRBV12-4 to TRBJ2-7; a weak D match, TRBD2 (6 bases). Trimming cost V 4 bases and J 2 bases, with 9 bases left between them. The CDR3 consists of 13 residues. CDR3: CASSSGLPYEQYF. CDR3 bases: TGTGCCAGCAGTTCAGGACTACCCTACGAGCAGTACTTC.

This clone was counted only a few times. The chain recombines TRBV9 with TRBJ1-3; 7 nucleotides line up with TRBD1. After removal of 3 bases from V and 4 bases from J, the junction contained 4 bases not matched to a gene. The CDR3 is 14 amino acids. Looked up from germline, CDR1 is SGDLS and CDR2 is YYNGEE. In DNA, the CDR3 is TGTGCCAGCAGCGGAGGGACAGACGGAAACACCATATATTTT. Amino acids: CASSGGTDGNTIYF.

This clone was observed once. The chain has TRBV19 and TRBJ2-2, with 8 bases identical to TRBD1. The CDR3 has 18 residues. Germline V gene data show CDR1 as LNHDA and CDR2 as SQIVND (reference sequence). Trimming removed 9 bases from V and 6 bases from J; junction bases left unmatched: 21. The CDR3 protein is CARRNRDRPPSAAGELFF. Written as DNA, the CDR3 is TGTGCCAGACGAAACCGGGACAGGCCTCCGTCCGCGGCCGGGGAGCTGTTTTTT.

In DNA, the CDR3 is TGTGCCAGCAGCCAAGATCGGACAGGGGCCTACGAGCAGTACTTC. It translates to CASSQDRTGAYEQYF. This chain uses TRBV3-1 (or the pseudogene TRBV3-2) with TRBJ2-7; 9 nucleotides match TRBD1. The CDR3 runs to 15 residues. Germline V gene sequence: CDR1 LGHDT, CDR2 YNNKEL (reference sequence). V gave up 0 bases and J gave up 2 bases; unmatched junction bases: 2.

The V and J genes are TRBV13 and TRBJ1-1; 7 bases are a match to TRBD1. CDR1 and CDR2 from the germline V gene are PRHDT and FYEKMQ (reference sequence). CDR3 length: 12 residues. Unmatched junction bases numbered 3, after V lost 4 bases and J lost 7 bases. In nucleotides, the CDR3 is TGTGCCAGCAGCTCGCGGACAGGTGAAGCTTTCTTT. Its protein product is CASSSRTGEAFF.

This chain links TRBV14 with TRBJ1-1; TRBD1 matches 8 bases. V was pared by 6 bases and J by 4 bases, with 10 bases of the junction left unmatched. The CDR3 consists of 15 residues. The germline gives CDR1 SGHDN, CDR2 FVKESK. CDR3 sequence reads: CASSRRTGSITEAFF. The CDR3 DNA sequence: TGTGCCAGCAGTCGAAGGACAGGGTCTATCACTGAAGCTTTCTTT.

The rearrangement links TRBV18 to TRBJ2-3; D is perhaps TRBD1 (6 bases). The V gene's germline CDR1 is KGHSH and CDR2 LQKENI. CDR3 length: 14 amino acids. Between the trimmed V and J ends, which lost 2 bases and 5 bases, there was a span of 11 bases. The CDR3 is CASSPTGRGDTQYF. CDR3 DNA: TGTGCCAGCTCACCAACAGGGAGAGGAGATACGCAGTATTTT.

This clone came up a few times. The chain employs TRBV2 and TRBJ1-2, with TRBD1 identical over 7 bases. There are 15 residues in the CDR3. The germline CDR1 and CDR2 sequences are SNHLY and FYNNEI. The V gene end was trimmed by 6 bases and the J gene end by 4 bases; junction bases not matched to a gene: 11. The CDR3 is CASSPLPGTVYGYTF. The CDR3 DNA is TGTGCCAGCAGCCCGCTTCCCGGGACAGTCTATGGCTACACCTTC.

This sequence joins TRBV18 and TRBJ2-5, with a tentative D call TRBD2 (5 bases). In germline, CDR1 is KGHSH, CDR2 LQKENI. The V gene lost 3 bases and the J gene lost 7 bases, with 18 bases spanning the gap. The CDR3 spans 15 residues. CDR3 amino acids: CASSPLIRGEGTQYF. In DNA form, the CDR3 reads TGTGCCAGCTCACCTCTGATCCGCGGAGAGGGGACCCAGTACTTC.

The chain carries TRBV20-1 and TRBJ2-7; 11 positions agree with TRBD2. The CDR3 length is 18 residues. Germline V lookup: CDR1 DFQATT, CDR2 SNEGSKA (reference sequence). The J segment lost 6 bases and the V segment lost 3 bases, leaving 19 bases of the junction unmatched. Here the CDR3 reads CSASWGSGGAYPAREQYF. In nucleotides, the CDR3 is TGCAGTGCTAGTTGGGGTAGCGGGGGGGCCTATCCCGCCCGCGAGCAGTACTTC.

The chain carries TRBV3-1 (or the pseudogene TRBV3-2) and TRBJ2-7, with TRBD1 matching over 9 bases. The V segment lost 4 bases and the J segment 2 bases; nucleotides outside the gene matches: 6. The CDR3 consists of 15 residues. CDR1 is LGHDT, CDR2 YNNKEL, per germline (reference sequence). The CDR3 nucleotides read TGTGCCAGCAGCCCCCGACAGGGGGTCGCCTACGAGCAGTACTTC. Translation gives CASSPRQGVAYEQYF.

The chain links TRBV24-1 to TRBJ2-5, with 7 bases matching TRBD1. This CDR3 comprises 14 residues. Germline V gene lookup returns CDR1 KGHDR and CDR2 SFDVKD. The ends lost 4 bases at V and 5 bases at J; junction bases unmatched: 6. The CDR3 here is CATSDPTGIETQYF. The CDR3 DNA reads TGTGCCACCAGTGACCCGACAGGGATCGAGACCCAGTACTTC.